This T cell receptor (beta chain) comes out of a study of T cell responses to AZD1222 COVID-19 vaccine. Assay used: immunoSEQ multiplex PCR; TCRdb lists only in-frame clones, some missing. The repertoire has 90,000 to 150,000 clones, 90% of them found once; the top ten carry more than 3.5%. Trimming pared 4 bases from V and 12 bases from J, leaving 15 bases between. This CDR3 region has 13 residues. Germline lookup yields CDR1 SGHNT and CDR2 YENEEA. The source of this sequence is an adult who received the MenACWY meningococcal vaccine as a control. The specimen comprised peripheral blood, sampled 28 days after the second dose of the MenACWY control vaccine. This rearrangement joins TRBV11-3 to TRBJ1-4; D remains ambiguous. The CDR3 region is CASSWGKDLELFF. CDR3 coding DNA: TGTGCCAGCAGCTGGGGAAAAGATCTGGAACTGTTTTTT.